This T cell receptor (beta chain) was identified during a study of shared clonotypes between healthy human individuals. About the research overall: The cohort had two women and three men, ages 18 to 49.

CD45RA-negative memory and CD45RA+ naive subsets were split from the CD4+ cells. The CDR3 runs to 15 residues. Trimming removed 6 bases at V and 0 bases at J, with 15 bases between. Germline V CDR1 and CDR2: MNHNY, SVGAGI (reference sequence). Clones were read by immunoSEQ multiplex PCR, and TCRdb kept only the in-frame ones, dropping some. There are 850,000 to 1,200,000 clones in the sample; under 80% occur only once, and roughly 1.5% lies in the top ten. The TCR sequence derives from a young man in good health. The chain links TRBV6-6 to TRBJ2-7; D might be TRBD2 (7 bases). Sequencing input: memory CD4+ T cells sorted from blood. The sample's subset: CD45RA-negative fraction. The CDR3 region is CASRPEGGTSYEQYF. Here the CDR3 DNA reads TGTGCCAGCAGACCAGAGGGGGGGACCTCCTACGAGCAGTACTTC.